One sample yielded the 21 T cell receptor beta chains listed below, sequenced in a study of read filtering for tumor transcriptome and immune sequencing. This library used roughly 400 ng RNA and molecular barcoded adaptors spanning alpha/delta and beta/gamma chains. TCRdb reprocessed the reads via MiXCR and lists one record per CDR3 protein. The sample has 55,000 to 60,000 distinct CDR3 sequences, around 12% seen once. Sequenced: a population of CD138-negative cells sorted from bone marrow. These receptors all come from a donor at least 40 years old with multiple myeloma.

In its sample, this clonotype was seen many times. The rearrangement joins TRBV27 to TRBJ2-7, with 9 positions matching TRBD2. Germline CDR1 and CDR2: MNHEY and SMNVEV (reference sequence). The CDR3 is 15 amino acids. V was pared by 8 bases and J by 4 bases, with 12 bases of the junction left unmatched. The CDR3 region has the DNA TGTGCCAGCGAGCTTAGGGGGCTAGCGGGGTACGAGCAGTACTTC. Translated, it gives CASELRGLAGYEQYF.

This clonotype appeared many times. This chain links TRBV7-2 with TRBJ1-1; the D gene is possibly TRBD1 (5 bases). V shed 5 bases and J shed 5 bases, with 18 bases lying between them. The CDR3 is made up of 15 amino acids. The germline gives CDR1 SGHTA, CDR2 FQGNSA. The CDR3: CASSLNRARVTEAFF. In DNA, the CDR3 is TGTGCCAGCAGCCTTAACCGAGCCAGGGTTACTGAAGCTTTCTTT.

V usage is TRBV20-1 and J usage is TRBJ2-4, with 12 bases lining up with TRBD1. Germline CDR1 and CDR2: DFQATT and SNEGSKA (reference sequence). This CDR3 is 15 amino acids long. The V segment lost 4 bases and the J segment 0 bases; nucleotides outside the gene matches: 1. CDR3 in amino acids: CSAMGQGAAKNIQYF. Written as DNA, the CDR3 is TGCAGTGCTATGGGACAGGGGGCAGCCAAAAACATTCAGTACTTC.

The rearrangement joins TRBV6-5 to TRBJ2-7, with TRBD1 identical over 9 bases. Germline CDR1 MNHEY, CDR2 SVGAGI. The V and J ends lost 5 bases and 3 bases, in that order; junction bases with no gene match: 8. This CDR3 is built from 15 residues. The CDR3 protein is CASSEWRTGVYEQYF. CDR3 sequence (DNA): TGTGCCAGCAGTGAGTGGCGGACAGGGGTCTACGAGCAGTACTTC.

The chain recombines TRBV20-1 with TRBJ2-7, with D possibly TRBD2 on 5 matching bases. Germline loops: CDR1 DFQATT, CDR2 SNEGSKA (reference sequence). The CDR3 has 11 residues. V was pared by 4 bases and J by 7 bases, with 11 bases between. For the CDR3, the DNA is TGCAGTGCTAAGACGGACTGGGAGCAGTACTTC. It translates to CSAKTDWEQYF.

This clonotype occurred many times. Written as DNA, the CDR3 is TGTGCCATCAGTGATTGGGGCACCGGCAATCAGCCCCAGCATTTT. Translating gives CAISDWGTGNQPQHF. The chain is built from TRBV10-3 and TRBJ1-5, with a possible D match to TRBD1 (5 bases). Germline V gene lookup returns CDR1 ENHRY and CDR2 SYGVKD. V was shortened by 3 bases and J by 2 bases, with 11 bases between the two germline ends. The CDR3 loop spans 15 amino acids.

This clonotype was picked up a small number of times. The V gene is TRBV2, the J gene TRBJ2-2; unclear D gene. The CDR3 sequence is 15 residues long. The germline V gene encodes CDR1 SNHLY and CDR2 FYNNEI. Trimming left V 0 bases short and J 6 bases short, with 11 bases between. The CDR3 sequence: CASSEASDEAGELFF. The CDR3 DNA follows: TGTGCCAGCAGTGAAGCGTCCGATGAGGCCGGGGAGCTGTTTTTT. The full variable domain, with the rest looked up from reference TRBV2 and TRBJ2-2, is EPEVTQTPSHQVTQMGQEVILRCVPISNHLYFYWYRQILGQKVEFLVSFYNNEISEKSEIFDDQFSVERPDGSNFTLKIRSTKLEDSAMYFCASSEASDEAGELFFGEGSRLTVL.

Details on this clonotype: This may be a read error: a much more frequent sequence differs by one nucleotide. This rearrangement joins TRBV11-2 to TRBJ1-1, with TRBD1 matching over 7 bases. Germline V gene lookup returns CDR1 SGHAT and CDR2 FQNNGV. The length of the CDR3 is 17 residues. The CDR3 region is CASSTQTGLRMNTDAFF. The CDR3 bases are TGTGCCAGCAGCACCCAGACAGGGCTCCGAATGAACACTGATGCTTTCTTT.

This clonotype was observed at least ten times. The CDR3: CASRIQGASDQPQHF. The CDR3, as DNA: TGTGCCAGCAGGATACAGGGGGCATCGGATCAGCCCCAGCATTTT. This chain joins TRBV6-5 and TRBJ1-5; 9 bases agree with TRBD1. Trimming took 6 bases from V and 5 from J; bases not matched to a gene: 8. CDR1 is MNHEY and CDR2 is SVGAGI in the germline V gene. The CDR3 length is 15 residues.

This clonotype was seen at least ten times. The chain carries TRBV28 and TRBJ2-1; possible D gene TRBD1, 6 bases. CDR1 is MDHEN, CDR2 SYDVKM, per germline. This CDR3 is built from 14 residues. The germline V and J ends were trimmed by 5 bases and 3 bases, with 11 bases remaining between them. CDR3 amino acids: CASSGTIGYNEQFF. The DNA of the CDR3 is TGTGCCAGCAGTGGGACAATAGGCTACAATGAGCAGTTCTTC.

The chain joins TRBV30 to TRBJ1-1, with 8 bases identical to TRBD1. Germline V gene lookup returns CDR1 GTSNPN and CDR2 SVGIG (reference sequence). The length of the CDR3 is 10 residues. Trimming cost V 4 bases and J 11 bases; bases outside gene matches: 3. CDR3 in DNA: TGTGCCTGGAACAGGGGGAAGGCTTTCTTT. Protein: CAWNRGKAFF. The variable domain in full, completed from reference TRBV30 and TRBJ1-1, reads SQTIHQWPATLVQPVGSPLSLECTVEGTSNPNLYWYRQAAGRGLQLLFYSVGIGQISSEVPQNLSASRPQDRQFILSSKKLLLSDSGFYLCAWNRGKAFFGQGTRLTVV.

This clonotype was recorded many times. This chain joins TRBV4-1 and TRBJ1-1, with D unclear. CDR3 length: 13 residues. Germline V lookup: CDR1 MGHRA, CDR2 YSYEKL. V lost 4 bases, J lost 2 bases, and 8 bases lay in between. CDR3 in DNA: TGCGCCAGCAGCCGGGGTCCCAACACTGAAGCTTTCTTT. Translation gives CASSRGPNTEAFF.

For this clonotype: Sequence at one end of the junction differs from germline and may be a read error. The V call is TRBV24-1, the J call TRBJ2-2; 7 nucleotides match TRBD1. This CDR3 is built from 16 residues. Germline CDR1 KGHDR, CDR2 SFDVKD. The CDR3 region is CATGDFGQGVSGELFF. The CDR3 coding sequence is TGTGCCACCGGTGACTTCGGGCAGGGGGTGTCCGGGGAGCTGTTTTTT.

This clonotype occurred many times. The chain carries TRBV6-2 or TRBV6-3 and TRBJ2-7; TRBD1 agrees at 9 bases. Germline loops: CDR1 MNHEY, CDR2 SVGEGT. V gave up 8 bases and J gave up 4 bases; unmatched junction bases: 12. The CDR3 length is 15 residues. This CDR3 reads CASRSTGTGRYEQYF. The CDR3 nucleotides are TGTGCCAGCCGATCTACCGGGACAGGGCGATACGAGCAGTACTTC.

This clonotype is medium-sized. The rearrangement links TRBV7-6 to TRBJ2-7; either TRBD1 or TRBD2 may supply D (5 bases each). Trimming removed 5 bases at V and 2 bases at J, with 16 bases between. Per the germline V gene, CDR1 is SGHVS and CDR2 is FNYEAQ. The CDR3 covers 15 residues. CDR3 region: CASSLARQGPYEQYF. CDR3 in DNA: TGTGCCAGCAGCCTCGCCCGGCAGGGACCCTACGAGCAGTACTTC.

Regarding this clonotype: A read error is possible here, since a much larger clone lies one base away. The V call is TRBV6-2 or TRBV6-3, the J call TRBJ2-3, with D tentatively TRBD1 or TRBD2 (6 bases each). Germline V CDR1 and CDR2: MNHEY, SVGEGT. The CDR3 extends over 15 amino acids. CDR3 nucleotide sequence: TGTGCCAGCAGAAGGGGGGTCGTCAGCACAGATACGCGGTATTTT. It codes for CASRRGVVSTDTRYF.

This clonotype was counted ten times or more. The chain couples TRBV19 to TRBJ2-5; maybe TRBD2 (6 bases). The V end lost 6 bases, the J end lost 0 bases, and 11 bases lay between the germline ends. Germline V CDR1 and CDR2: LNHDA, SQIVND (reference sequence). The CDR3 has 14 residues. The CDR3 DNA reads as TGTGCCAGTAGGAAGGAGGGGAACCAAGAGACCCAGTACTTC. As protein: CASRKEGNQETQYF.

This clonotype was observed many times. V usage is TRBV5-6 and J usage is TRBJ2-1, with D unresolved. Germline V gene sequence: CDR1 SGHDT, CDR2 YYEEEE. CDR3 size: 18 residues. Trimming pared 1 base from V and 2 bases from J, leaving 19 bases between. The CDR3 spells CASSLFSSGGPAYNEQFF. Written as DNA, the CDR3 is TGTGCCAGCAGCTTGTTCTCCTCGGGTGGTCCAGCCTACAATGAGCAGTTCTTC.

This clonotype was found many times. The V gene is TRBV7-8, the J gene TRBJ2-1, with D possibly matching TRBD2 (5 bases). Germline loops: CDR1 SGHVS, CDR2 FQNEAQ. V lost 8 bases and J 0 bases, leaving 8 bases between the germline ends. This CDR3 is built from 13 residues. CDR3 sequence (DNA): TGTGCCAGCGGACGGGACTCCTACAATGAGCAGTTCTTC. It is translated as CASGRDSYNEQFF.

In this sample, this clonotype turned up many times. This rearrangement joins TRBV18 to TRBJ2-3; D possibly corresponds to TRBD2 (6 bases). With 8 bases removed from V and 2 bases from J, the gap between germline ends came to 14 bases. Germline CDR1 and CDR2: KGHSH and LQKENI. This CDR3 is built from 14 residues. The CDR3 DNA reads TGTGCCAGCCGGGAGAGGGAGATCACAGATACGCAGTATTTT. Residues: CASREREITDTQYF.

This clonotype was seen more than once but under ten times. The V and J genes are TRBV5-1 and TRBJ1-3; a weak D match, TRBD1 (5 bases). The CDR3 spans 16 residues. Germline values: CDR1 SGHRS, CDR2 YFSETQ. Trimming shortened V by 5 bases and J by 0 bases, and 15 bases separated the two germline ends. The CDR3 region has the DNA TGCGCCAGCAGGGAGGACATTTCCAACTCTGGAAACACCATATATTTT. Its translation is CASREDISNSGNTIYF.